These 8 T cell receptor beta chains share one sample of origin, sequenced in a study of regulatory T cells in long-lasting Graves disease. Researchers made TCR beta libraries by using iRepertoire HTBI primers and running Arm-PCR on CDR3 regions. MiXCR, run by TCRdb on the multiplex PCR reads, gives a single entry per CDR3 protein. The table shows approximately 350,000 distinct CDR3 sequences, with approximately 12% occurring only once. Time point here: newly diagnosed GD, antithyroid drugs for less than 3 months. PBMCs were the source of the RNA used for TCR sequencing. The same sample was also studied in work on T cells in Graves' hyperthyroidism and ophthalmopathy.

The specimen was peripheral blood mononuclear cells (PBMCs), collected at new diagnosis, from a patient treated with antithyroid drugs. Source of these receptors: a young woman with Graves disease.

This clonotype was seen a few times. The chain combines TRBV6-5 with TRBJ2-3, with D possibly TRBD1 on 5 matching bases. Germline CDR1 MNHEY, CDR2 SVGAGI. The V end was cut by 4 bases, the J end by 3 bases, with 20 bases between. The CDR3 consists of 17 residues. The CDR3 region is CASSFGHRAPQTDTQYF. In DNA form, the CDR3 reads TGTGCCAGCAGTTTCGGACACCGGGCCCCGCAGACAGATACGCAGTATTTT.

There are many counts of this clonotype. The chain couples TRBV7-2 to TRBJ1-2, with TRBD1 as a possible D gene (5 bases). The CDR3 sequence is 14 residues long. The germline gives CDR1 SGHTA, CDR2 FQGNSA. The germline V and J ends were trimmed by 0 bases and 4 bases, with 9 bases remaining between them. The CDR3 region is CASSLAWGSYGYTF. CDR3 coding DNA: TGTGCCAGCAGCTTAGCATGGGGGTCCTATGGCTACACCTTC.

This clonotype has ten or more counts. The V call is TRBV27, the J call TRBJ1-2; D gene uncertain. This CDR3 spans 14 amino acids. Germline V gene lookup returns CDR1 MNHEY and CDR2 SMNVEV (reference sequence). V lost 8 bases, J lost 0 bases, and 13 bases lay in between. CDR3: CASGPGSTNYGYTF. CDR3 coding DNA: TGTGCCAGCGGGCCCGGCAGCACTAACTATGGCTACACCTTC.

CDR3 protein: CASSLVPLPGSYNEQFF. CDR3 nucleotides: TGTGCCAGCAGCTTGGTGCCCCTCCCCGGGTCCTACAATGAGCAGTTCTTC. The J gene is TRBJ2-1, the V gene TRBV5-5, with unresolved D. This CDR3 is 17 amino acids long. CDR1 is SGHKS and CDR2 is YYEKEE in the germline V gene (reference sequence). V was cut by 0 bases and J by 1 base, with 14 bases left in between.

The CDR3 coding sequence is TGTGCCAGTTTAGTTGACACCATATATTTT. Encoded protein: CASLVDTIYF. The rearrangement links TRBV12-3 or TRBV12-4 to TRBJ1-3; D is unclear. The ends were cut back, 9 bases at V and 8 bases at J, with 8 bases in the middle. This CDR3 contains 10 residues.

This clonotype was counted many times. The CDR3 nucleotides read TGCAGCCTGACAGCGGGAGGGCTGGGGGGAGATACGCAGTATTTT. Its protein product is CSLTAGGLGGDTQYF. The rearrangement joins TRBV20-1 to TRBJ2-3; the match to TRBD2 covers 10 bases. Germline assignment: CDR1 DFQATT and CDR2 SNEGSKA (reference sequence). The CDR3 is made up of 15 amino acids.

This clonotype was detected many times. V usage is TRBV13 and J usage is TRBJ2-3; 9 bases line up with TRBD2. Germline-derived CDR1 and CDR2 are PRHDT and FYEKMQ (reference sequence). The CDR3 is made up of 14 amino acids. Trimming at V came to 3 bases and at J to 4 bases, leaving 2 bases not matched to a gene. This CDR3 reads CASSFSGSSDTQYF. CDR3 coding DNA: TGTGCCAGCAGCTTTAGCGGGAGCTCAGATACGCAGTATTTT.

This clonotype was counted at least ten times. This sequence joins TRBV4-1 and TRBJ2-3; D may be TRBD2 (5 bases). The CDR3 spans 16 residues. Germline V gene data show CDR1 as MGHRA and CDR2 as YSYEKL. V was clipped by 2 bases and J by 2 bases, with 14 bases between them. CDR3 sequence (DNA): TGCGCCAGCAGCCAACCGAGGGATTCCTTCACAGATACGCAGTATTTT. Amino acid sequence: CASSQPRDSFTDTQYF.